This paragraph reports one T cell receptor beta chain. The data were obtained in a study of blood T cell repertoires in COVID-19. Study as a whole: The United States, Italy and Spain provided the acute and convalescent COVID-19 samples. PBMCs, B-cell-depleted T cells, or T cells provided the cDNA or gDNA that made up the material.

The CDR3 has 15 residues. Germline lookup yields CDR1 KGHSH and CDR2 LQKENI. V was pared by 2 bases and J by 4 bases, with 12 bases between. Original processing notes: Nucleated cell counts were estimated from reference gene primer amplification. TCRdb keeps only in-frame clones here, not all; method: immunoSEQ multiplex PCR. Clone size and V and J calls were adopted from that table, with D and trimming inferred from the DNA. The table lists 110,000 to 150,000 clones, under 90% of them singletons. J is TRBJ2-1 and V is TRBV18; tentatively, D is TRBD2 (5 bases). Sequenced material: peripheral blood. The source of this sequence is a human donor in a cohort sampled during active COVID-19. CDR3 protein: CASSPFSSTYNEQFF. In DNA, the CDR3 is TGTGCCAGCTCACCATTCTCTAGCACTTACAATGAGCAGTTCTTC.